These 10 T cell receptor beta chains originate from one sample sequenced in a study of beta chain features in type 1 diabetes. These receptors have no identified antigens. The investigators reverse transcribed all of the isolated RNA, so they sequenced expressed TCRB transcripts. Measured with immunoSEQ multiplex PCR; TCRdb has only the in-frame clones, and not every one. This sample has about 710,000 clones, with over 12% found just once. Study-level results: Among patients with Type 1 diabetes, TCRB CDR3s were moderately but significantly shorter in every one of the four CD4+ subsets.

Sequences were obtained from naive CD4+ T cells from blood. The receptors stem from a man aged 18 to 29 with type 1 diabetes.

V usage is TRBV9 and J usage is TRBJ1-6; D is perhaps TRBD1 (5 bases). The V gene's germline CDR1 is SGDLS and CDR2 YYNGEE. The CDR3 has 16 residues. V was pared by 3 bases and J by 7 bases, with 17 bases between. CDR3 sequence: CASSGPREVRNSPLHF. The CDR3 DNA follows: TGTGCCAGCAGCGGACCCAGGGAAGTAAGGAATTCACCCCTCCACTTT.

This clone was observed a handful of times. The CDR3 DNA is TGTGCCAGCAGCCCGACAGGGAAGACTGAAGCTTTCTTT. It translates to CASSPTGKTEAFF. The chain couples TRBV9 to TRBJ1-1; TRBD1 agrees at 7 bases. J gave up 5 bases and V 4 bases, and 5 bases lay outside the gene matches. The CDR3 has 13 amino acids. CDR1 is SGDLS, CDR2 YYNGEE, per germline.

V is TRBV2 and J is TRBJ2-2; TRBD1 matches at 9 bases. This CDR3 spans 14 amino acids. Germline CDR1 reads SNHLY; CDR2 reads FYNNEI. The V segment lost 6 bases and the J segment 6 bases; nucleotides outside the gene matches: 5. The CDR3 reads CASRWGQGAGELFF. The CDR3 DNA is TGTGCCAGCAGATGGGGACAGGGTGCCGGGGAGCTGTTTTTT.

This clone showed up just a few times. The chain recombines TRBV5-1 with TRBJ2-2; a weak D match, TRBD1 (6 bases). CDR1 SGHRS and CDR2 YFSETQ come from the germline V gene. The CDR3 consists of 14 residues. V was pared by 4 bases and J by 7 bases, with 14 bases between. CDR3 in amino acids: CASSPRQGIGELFF. The CDR3 region has the DNA TGCGCCAGCAGCCCCCGCCAGGGGATCGGGGAGCTGTTTTTT.

The J gene is TRBJ2-7, the V gene TRBV13; the D gene is possibly TRBD1 (6 bases). CDR1 and CDR2 from the germline V gene are PRHDT and FYEKMQ (reference sequence). The germline V and J ends were trimmed by 4 bases and 5 bases, with 9 bases remaining between them. This CDR3 is 12 amino acids long. As DNA, the CDR3 is TGTGCCAGCAGCTCCGGGACACACGAGCAGTACTTC. It is translated as CASSSGTHEQYF.

This clone has a handful of counts. The sample has other DNA sequences that encode this CDR3 too. The CDR3 nucleotides read TGTGCCAGCAGCTTCGAGGGGAATCAGCCCCAGCATTTT. The encoded protein is CASSFEGNQPQHF. The chain links TRBV7-9 to TRBJ1-5; D may be TRBD1 (5 bases). There are 13 residues in the CDR3. The V end lost 3 bases, the J end lost 4 bases, and 7 bases lay between the germline ends. Germline V gives CDR1 SEHNR, CDR2 FQNEAQ (reference sequence). Filled out from reference TRBV7-9 and TRBJ1-5, the complete variable domain reads DTGVSQNPRHKITKRGQNVTFRCDPISEHNRLYWYRQTLGQGPEFLTYFQNEAQLEKSRLLSDRFSAERPKGSFSTLEIQRTEQGDSAMYLCASSFEGNQPQHFGDGTRLSIL.

V and J are TRBV7-9 and TRBJ2-7, with D tentatively TRBD1 (5 bases). Trimming stripped 5 bases from V and 2 bases from J, with 10 bases between. This CDR3 region has 13 residues. Germline CDR1 reads SEHNR; CDR2 reads FQNEAQ (reference sequence). The CDR3 sequence is CASSETAPYEQYF. The CDR3, as DNA: TGTGCCAGCAGCGAGACAGCCCCCTACGAGCAGTACTTC.

This clone was seen a few times. V and J are TRBV27 and TRBJ2-5; D may be TRBD2 (5 bases). The germline CDR1 and CDR2 sequences are MNHEY and SMNVEV (reference sequence). The length of the CDR3 is 13 residues. V was trimmed by 5 bases and J by 5 bases, leaving 12 bases between them. CDR3 coding DNA: TGTGCCAGCAGTAATAGGGAGTGGGAGACCCAGTACTTC. Translation gives CASSNREWETQYF.

V usage is TRBV6-1 and J usage is TRBJ1-1, with TRBD1 identical over 9 bases. Germline V gives CDR1 MNHNS, CDR2 SASEGT. The CDR3 loop spans 14 amino acids. The trim removed 6 bases at V and 5 bases at J, leaving 7 bases unmatched. CDR3 sequence: CASSAGTGLTEAFF. The CDR3, as DNA: TGTGCCAGCAGCGCTGGGACAGGGTTAACTGAAGCTTTCTTT.

This chain links TRBV29-1 with TRBJ2-7; D is possibly TRBD1 (9 bases). CDR1 and CDR2 from the germline V gene are SQVTM and ANQGSEA. V lost 5 bases and J 0 bases, leaving 17 bases between the germline ends. The CDR3 sequence is 15 residues long. This CDR3 reads CSVRGGTGNSYEQYF. The CDR3 bases are TGCAGCGTTCGGGGGGGGACAGGGAACTCCTACGAGCAGTACTTC.